The rows below give T cell receptor beta chains drawn from one sample of a study of radiation and T cells in renal cell carcinoma. Sequencing was performed with immunoSEQ multiplex PCR; in TCRdb, only in-frame clones are kept and a portion is missing. The data contain around 8,600 clones, 65% of them seen just once; the ten biggest clones take up approximately 40%. The sequences come from tumor tissue, collected from a patient whose treatment was nephrectomy without radiotherapy. The receptors were sampled from a woman in her seventies with renal cell carcinoma. CDR3s include the opening cysteine and the closing phenylalanine or tryptophan. The order of the fields is V gene, J gene, clone size, D gene, CDR3 DNA, CDR3 protein. A D gene is named only where the DNA matches it firmly. Rows give clone size only sometimes, using once, few, many, or a class for an expanded clone.

TRBV28	TRBJ1-2	medium-sized	TRBD1	TGTGCCAGCAGGGAGCAGGGGGCTGGCTATGGCTACACCTTC	CASREQGAGYGYTF
TRBV7-2	TRBJ1-1	-	TRBD1	TGTGCCAGCAGCTTAGGTGGGACAGGTATCACTGAAGCTTTCTTT	CASSLGGTGITEAFF
TRBV6-1	TRBJ2-1	-	-	TGTGCCAGCAGTGAAGGGCAGGTGATGTCCAATGAGCAGTTCTTC	CASSEGQVMSNEQFF
TRBV10-3	TRBJ2-1	-	TRBD1	TGTGCCACACTGGGACAGGGAAGTTGGAGTGAGCAGTTCTTC	CATLGQGSWSEQFF
TRBV7-8	TRBJ1-5	-	TRBD1	TGTGCCAGCACCCCCGGCCAGGGGGAGCATCAGCCCCAGCATTTT	CASTPGQGEHQPQHF
TRBV6-1	TRBJ2-6	-	-	TGTGCCAGCAACCGGGCCAGCTCTGGGGCCAACGTCCTGACTTTC	CASNRASSGANVLTF
TRBV7-9	TRBJ1-4	-	TRBD1	TGTGCCAGCAGCGCGCCGGGACAGGGAAGAGAAAAACTGTTTTTT	CASSAPGQGREKLFF
TRBV5-5	TRBJ2-7	few	-	TGTGCCAGCAGCCCCGACATCTACGAGCAGTACTTC	CASSPDIYEQYF
TRBV2	TRBJ2-5	-	-	TGTGCCAGCAGTGAATTTATAGAGACCCAGTACTTC	CASSEFIETQYF
TRBV18	TRBJ2-3	-	-	TGTGCCAGCTCCTCGTGGAGGTCTAGCACAGATACGCAGTATTTT	CASSSWRSSTDTQYF
TRBV10-2	TRBJ2-1	-	-	TGCGCCAGCAGTGAGTCATCCGGACCTCTAGCGACCAATGAGCAGTTCTTC	CASSESSGPLATNEQFF
TRBV7-2	TRBJ2-3	-	-	TGTGCCAGCAGCTTCGAGGACACGGAAACGCAGTATTTT	CASSFEDTETQYF
TRBV7-2	TRBJ1-6	-	-	TGTGCCAGCAGCTTAGTTTGGAATTCACCCCTCCACTTT	CASSLVWNSPLHF
TRBV7-2	TRBJ1-2	-	-	TGTGCCAGCAGCTCCATCGGGGGGGAAGCCTTCTATGGCTACACCTTC	CASSSIGGEAFYGYTF
TRBV5-1	TRBJ1-4	-	-	TGCGCCAGCAGCTTGGACCTCGGGGTTGGGGAAAAACTGTTTTTT	CASSLDLGVGEKLFF
TRBV19	TRBJ1-5	medium-sized	-	TGTGCCAGTAGTTGGTCCCTTACCGTGGGTCAGCCCCAGCATTTT	CASSWSLTVGQPQHF
TRBV6-4	TRBJ1-5	few	-	TGTGCCAGCAGTGACTCGGGAGAAAATAGCAATCAGCCCCAGCATTTT	CASSDSGENSNQPQHF
TRBV29-1	TRBJ1-2	-	-	TGCAGCGTTGAAGATGCCCCAACCCCTAACTATGGCTACACCTTC	CSVEDAPTPNYGYTF
TRBV18	TRBJ2-7	-	-	TGTGCCAGCTCAGACAACTACGAGCAGTACTTC	CASSDNYEQYF
TRBV7-2	TRBJ2-1	-	-	TGTGCCAGCAGCTTAGGGGACGCCCGCTACAATGAGCAGTTCTTC	CASSLGDARYNEQFF
TRBV29-1	TRBJ1-4	-	TRBD1	TGCAGCGCCCGAGGACCGACGACGGGACAGAATGAAAAACTGTTTTTT	CSARGPTTGQNEKLFF
TRBV30	TRBJ1-3	-	-	TGTGCCTGGAATAGTCCGGACACCATATATTTT	CAWNSPDTIYF
TRBV6-1	TRBJ1-5	-	-	TGTGCCAGCAGTGAATGGGGGGGCTGGCAGCCCCAGCATTTT	CASSEWGGWQPQHF
TRBV7-9	TRBJ2-1	-	-	TGTGCCAGCAGCTTCGGGGCAGGGGGAGGCAATGAGCAGTTCTTC	CASSFGAGGGNEQFF
TRBV10-2	TRBJ2-1	-	-	TGCGCCACCGTCGTGGGCTGGAGCTCCTACAATGAGCAGTTCTTC	CATVVGWSSYNEQFF
TRBV5-6	TRBJ2-3	-	-	TGTGCCAGCAGCTGGGCCCTCGCAGATACGCAGTATTTT	CASSWALADTQYF
TRBV18	TRBJ1-4	-	-	TGTGCCAGCTCACCACCCGGCAGCCAAAAACTGTTTTTT	CASSPPGSQKLFF
TRBV13	TRBJ1-1	-	-	TGTGCCAGCCGCTCCTGGGGGGGGGCGAGGACTGAAGCTTTCTTT	CASRSWGGARTEAFF
TRBV18	TRBJ2-7	once	-	TGTGCCAGCTCACCACAGGGTAGAGGCTACGAGCAGTACTTC	CASSPQGRGYEQYF
TRBV19	TRBJ1-1	few	TRBD1	TGTGCCAGTAGTATAGATACAGGGGATACTGAAGCTTTCTTT	CASSIDTGDTEAFF
TRBV5-6	TRBJ2-3	-	TRBD1	TGTGCCAGCATGCGACAGGGGGTAGATACGCAGTATTTT	CASMRQGVDTQYF
TRBV6-1	TRBJ2-2	-	-	TGTGCCAGCAGTGAAGGGGGACACCCACCTACCGGGGAGCTGTTTTTT	CASSEGGHPPTGELFF
TRBV5-6	TRBJ2-2	-	-	TGTGCCAGCAGCCGAACAGCCACCGGGGAGCTGTTTTTT	CASSRTATGELFF
TRBV7-2	TRBJ1-3	-	-	TGTGCCAGCACCGAGCGGGCTCTAATAAACACCATATATTTT	CASTERALINTIYF
TRBV4-3	TRBJ1-2	-	-	TGCGCCAGCAGCCAAGAGAGCGGTCAGAACTATGGCTACACCTTC	CASSQESGQNYGYTF
TRBV30	TRBJ2-7	-	TRBD2	TGTGCCTGGAGTGTAGGAGGCGCTAGCGGGAGAAGCTCCTACGAGCAGTACTTC	CAWSVGGASGRSSYEQYF
TRBV19	TRBJ1-2	-	-	TGTGCCAGTAGTCTGCTCCCTTTTGGCTACACCTTC	CASSLLPFGYTF
TRBV27	TRBJ2-7	-	-	TGTGCCAGCAGTTTTAACGGCTACGAGCAGTACTTC	CASSFNGYEQYF
TRBV6-5	TRBJ1-1	-	-	TGTGCCAGCAGTTACTCCCAGAGCACTGAAGCTTTCTTT	CASSYSQSTEAFF
TRBV27	TRBJ2-2	few	-	TGTGCCACCGGGGGTGTCACCGGGGAGCTGTTTTTT	CATGGVTGELFF
TRBV6-5	TRBJ1-1	-	-	TGTGCCAGCAGTTCCGTTGGGGGCCGGGGCACTGAAGCTTTCTTT	CASSSVGGRGTEAFF
TRBV4-3	TRBJ1-5	-	-	TGCGCCAGCAGCCAAGATTCGGGCAGAAATCAGCCCCAGCATTTT	CASSQDSGRNQPQHF
TRBV5-1	TRBJ1-2	-	-	TGCGCCAGCAGCTTGGGTAGGCAGCAGAACTATGGCTACACCTTC	CASSLGRQQNYGYTF
TRBV19	TRBJ1-6	medium-sized	-	TGTGCCAGTATCGGACAGTCCTATAATTCACCCCTCCACTTT	CASIGQSYNSPLHF
TRBV25-1	TRBJ1-6	few	-	TGTGCCAGCAGTGAATCGGGATATAATTCACCCCTCCACTTT	CASSESGYNSPLHF
TRBV11-2	TRBJ2-7	-	TRBD1	TGTGCCAGCAGCTCCGACAGGGGCGCACACGAGCAGTACTTC	CASSSDRGAHEQYF
TRBV29-1	TRBJ2-5	once	TRBD1	TGCAGCGTTGCACACCGGGACAGCAGGTTGGAGACCCAGTACTTC	CSVAHRDSRLETQYF
TRBV10-2	TRBJ2-3	-	TRBD1	TGCGCCAGCAGCGCCGGGACAGGGGTAACAGATACGCAGTATTTT	CASSAGTGVTDTQYF
TRBV9	TRBJ2-6	-	TRBD1	TGTGCCAGCAGCCCCCGGGACAGGGTTTCTGGGGCCAACGTCCTGACTTTC	CASSPRDRVSGANVLTF
TRBV5-4	TRBJ2-7	-	-	TGTGCCAGCAGCTTCGGCGGGAACTCCTACGAGCAGTACTTC	CASSFGGNSYEQYF
TRBV2	TRBJ1-6	-	-	TGTGCCAGCAGGGAAAACGGACCGAGATCACCCCTCCACTTT	CASRENGPRSPLHF
TRBV20-1	TRBJ1-2	-	TRBD1	TGCAGTGCTAGCGACAGGGAACGCTACACCTTC	CSASDRERYTF